This entry concerns a single TCR beta chain. This sample was taken from a study of cytomegalovirus exposure and HLA in healthy donors. V gave up 2 bases and J gave up 2 bases, with 6 bases separating them. Per the germline V gene, CDR1 is LGHNT and CDR2 is FRNRAP. This CDR3 spans 13 amino acids. Researchers ran the PCR with 60 Vbeta and 13 Jbeta primers. Measured with immunoSEQ multiplex PCR; TCRdb has only the in-frame clones, and not every one. In the table there are about 170,000 clones, 73% of which are singletons. The V call is TRBV12-5, the J call TRBJ1-2; TRBD1 might be the D (5 bases). The receptor was isolated from a woman younger than 35 in good health and CMV-seropositive. Sequencing was performed on PBMCs. The CDR3: CASGLNRNYGYTF. CDR3 nucleotide sequence: TGTGCTAGTGGTTTGAACAGGAACTATGGCTACACCTTC.